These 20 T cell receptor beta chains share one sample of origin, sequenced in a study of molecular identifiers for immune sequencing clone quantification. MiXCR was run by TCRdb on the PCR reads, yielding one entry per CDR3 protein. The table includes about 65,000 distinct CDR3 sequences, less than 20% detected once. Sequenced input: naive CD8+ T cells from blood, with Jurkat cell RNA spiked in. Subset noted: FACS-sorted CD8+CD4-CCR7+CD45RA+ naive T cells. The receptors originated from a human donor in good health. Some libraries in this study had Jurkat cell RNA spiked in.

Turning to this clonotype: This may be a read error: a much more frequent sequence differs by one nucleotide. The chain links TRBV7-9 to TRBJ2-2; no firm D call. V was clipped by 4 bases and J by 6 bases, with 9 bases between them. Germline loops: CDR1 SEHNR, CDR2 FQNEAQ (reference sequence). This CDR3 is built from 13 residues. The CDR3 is CASSSHKAGELFF. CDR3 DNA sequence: TGTGCCAGCAGCTCCCATAAGGCCGGGGAGCTGTTTTTT. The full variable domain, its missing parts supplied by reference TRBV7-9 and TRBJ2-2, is DTGVSQNPRHKITKRGQNVTFRCDPISEHNRLYWYRQTLGQGPEFLTYFQNEAQLEKSRLLSDRFSAERPKGSFSTLEIQRTEQGDSAMYLCASSSHKAGELFFGEGSRLTVL.

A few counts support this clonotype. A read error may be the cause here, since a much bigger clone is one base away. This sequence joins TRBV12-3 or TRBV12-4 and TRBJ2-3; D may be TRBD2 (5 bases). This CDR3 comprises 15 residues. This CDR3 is CAGSPSRGVTDTQYF. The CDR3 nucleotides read TGTGCCGGCAGTCCCTCTCGGGGAGTAACAGATACGCAGTATTTT.

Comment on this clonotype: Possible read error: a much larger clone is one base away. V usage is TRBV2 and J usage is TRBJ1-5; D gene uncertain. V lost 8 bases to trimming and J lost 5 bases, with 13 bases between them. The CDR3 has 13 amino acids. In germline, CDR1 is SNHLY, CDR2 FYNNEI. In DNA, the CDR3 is TGTGCCAGCGGTGGTTTCTGGGATCAGCCCCAGCATTTT. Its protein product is CASGGFWDQPQHF.

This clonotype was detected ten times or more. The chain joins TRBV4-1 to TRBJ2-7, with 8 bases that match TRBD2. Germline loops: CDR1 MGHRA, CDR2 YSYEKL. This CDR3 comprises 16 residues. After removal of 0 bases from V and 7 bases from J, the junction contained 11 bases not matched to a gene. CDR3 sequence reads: CASSQEGRTSQDEQYF. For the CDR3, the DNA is TGCGCCAGCAGCCAAGAAGGTAGGACTAGCCAGGATGAGCAGTACTTC.

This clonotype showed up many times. The CDR3 spells CASSPRTHGGYEQYF. Here the CDR3 DNA reads TGTGCCAGCAGCCCTAGGACCCACGGGGGCTACGAGCAGTACTTC. The chain links TRBV28 to TRBJ2-7, with D perhaps matching TRBD2 (6 bases). The germline gives CDR1 MDHEN, CDR2 SYDVKM. The germline V and J ends were trimmed by 6 bases and 3 bases, with 18 bases remaining between them. The CDR3 is 15 amino acids.

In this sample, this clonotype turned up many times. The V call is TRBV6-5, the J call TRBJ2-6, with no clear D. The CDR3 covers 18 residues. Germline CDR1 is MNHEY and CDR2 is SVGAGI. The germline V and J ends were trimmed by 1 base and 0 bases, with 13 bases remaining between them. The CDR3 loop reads CASSYLTTENSGANVLTF. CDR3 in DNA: TGTGCCAGCAGTTACTTGACGACCGAAAACTCTGGGGCCAACGTCCTGACTTTC.

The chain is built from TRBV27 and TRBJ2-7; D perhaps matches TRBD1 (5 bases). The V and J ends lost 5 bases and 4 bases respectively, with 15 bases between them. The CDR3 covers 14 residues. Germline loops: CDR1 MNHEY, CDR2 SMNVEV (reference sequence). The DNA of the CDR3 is TGTGCCAGCAGTCTTACAGGCGTTGTGTACGAGCAGTACTTC. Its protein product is CASSLTGVVYEQYF.

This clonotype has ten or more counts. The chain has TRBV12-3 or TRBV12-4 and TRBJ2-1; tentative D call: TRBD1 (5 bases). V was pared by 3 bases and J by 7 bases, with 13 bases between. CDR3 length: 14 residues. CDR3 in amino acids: CASSLSGSPNEQFF. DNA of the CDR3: TGTGCCAGCAGTTTGTCAGGGTCCCCTAATGAGCAGTTCTTC.

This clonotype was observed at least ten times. CDR3 sequence: CATSAAAGVYGYTF. CDR3 nucleotide sequence: TGTGCCACCAGTGCTGCCGCGGGGGTCTATGGCTACACCTTC. This sequence joins TRBV24-1 and TRBJ1-2; D possibly corresponds to TRBD1 (5 bases). Germline V gene data show CDR1 as KGHDR and CDR2 as SFDVKD. This CDR3 has 14 amino acids. V shed 5 bases and J shed 4 bases, with 13 bases lying between them.

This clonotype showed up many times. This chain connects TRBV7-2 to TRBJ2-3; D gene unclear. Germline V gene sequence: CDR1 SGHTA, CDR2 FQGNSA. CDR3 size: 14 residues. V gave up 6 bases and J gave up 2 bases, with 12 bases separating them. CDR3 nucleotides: TGTGCCAGCAGAGTGTCGTTTCTCACAGATACGCAGTATTTT. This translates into CASRVSFLTDTQYF.

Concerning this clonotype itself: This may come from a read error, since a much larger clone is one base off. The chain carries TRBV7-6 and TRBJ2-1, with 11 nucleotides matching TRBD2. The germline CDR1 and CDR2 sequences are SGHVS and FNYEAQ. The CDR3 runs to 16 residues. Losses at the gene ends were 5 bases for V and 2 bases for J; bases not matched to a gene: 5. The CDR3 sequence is CASSRMTSGTYNEQFF. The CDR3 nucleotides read TGTGCCAGCAGCCGTATGACTAGCGGGACCTACAATGAGCAGTTCTTC.

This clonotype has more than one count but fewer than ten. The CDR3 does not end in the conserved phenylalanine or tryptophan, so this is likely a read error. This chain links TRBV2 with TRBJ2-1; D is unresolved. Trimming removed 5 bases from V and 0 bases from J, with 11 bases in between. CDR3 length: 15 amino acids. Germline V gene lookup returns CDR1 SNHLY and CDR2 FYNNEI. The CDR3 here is CASSPRLLSYNEQFY. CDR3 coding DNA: TGTGCCAGCAGTCCGAGGCTCCTCTCCTACAATGAGCAGTTCTAC.

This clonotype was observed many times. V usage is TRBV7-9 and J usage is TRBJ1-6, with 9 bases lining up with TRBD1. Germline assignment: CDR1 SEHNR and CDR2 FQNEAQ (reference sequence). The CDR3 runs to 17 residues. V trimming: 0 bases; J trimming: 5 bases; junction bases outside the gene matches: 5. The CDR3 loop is CASSLARDREDNSPLHF. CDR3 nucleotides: TGTGCCAGCAGCTTAGCCCGGGACAGGGAGGATAATTCACCCCTCCACTTT. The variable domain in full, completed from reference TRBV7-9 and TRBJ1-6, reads DTGVSQNPRHKITKRGQNVTFRCDPISEHNRLYWYRQTLGQGPEFLTYFQNEAQLEKSRLLSDRFSAERPKGSFSTLEIQRTEQGDSAMYLCASSLARDREDNSPLHFGNGTRLTVT.

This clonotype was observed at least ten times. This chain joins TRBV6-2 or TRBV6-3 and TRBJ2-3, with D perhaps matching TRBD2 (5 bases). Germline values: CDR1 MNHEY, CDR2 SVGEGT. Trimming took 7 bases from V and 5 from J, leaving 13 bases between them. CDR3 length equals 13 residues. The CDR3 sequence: CASTRLAGDTQYF. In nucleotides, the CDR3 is TGTGCCAGCACTAGGCTAGCTGGAGATACGCAGTATTTT.

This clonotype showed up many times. Written as DNA, the CDR3 is TGTGCCAGCAGCTTACCCCGACTAGCGGGAGCCGGGAATGAGCAGTTCTTC. It yields the protein CASSLPRLAGAGNEQFF. The V gene is TRBV7-9, the J gene TRBJ2-1; 12 nucleotides align to TRBD2. V trimming: 2 bases; J trimming: 7 bases; junction bases outside the gene matches: 9. Germline loops: CDR1 SEHNR, CDR2 FQNEAQ (reference sequence). The CDR3 is made up of 17 amino acids.

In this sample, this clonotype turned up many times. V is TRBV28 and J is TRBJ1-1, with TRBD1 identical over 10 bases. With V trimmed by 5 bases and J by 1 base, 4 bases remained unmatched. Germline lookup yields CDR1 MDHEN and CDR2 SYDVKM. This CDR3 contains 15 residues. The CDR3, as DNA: TGTGCCAGCAGTCTCGGGACAGGGGAGAACACTGAAGCTTTCTTT. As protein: CASSLGTGENTEAFF.

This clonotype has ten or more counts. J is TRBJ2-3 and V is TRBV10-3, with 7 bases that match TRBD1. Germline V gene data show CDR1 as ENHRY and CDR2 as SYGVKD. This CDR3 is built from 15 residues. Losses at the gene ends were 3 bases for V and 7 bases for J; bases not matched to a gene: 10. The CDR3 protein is CAISDRTGDLNTQYF. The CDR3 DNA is TGTGCCATCAGTGACAGGACAGGAGACCTTAATACGCAGTATTTT.

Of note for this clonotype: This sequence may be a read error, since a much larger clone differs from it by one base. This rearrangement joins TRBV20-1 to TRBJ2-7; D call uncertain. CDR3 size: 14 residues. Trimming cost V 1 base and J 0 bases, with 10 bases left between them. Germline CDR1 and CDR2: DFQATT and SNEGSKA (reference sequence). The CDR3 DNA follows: TGCAGTGCTAGAGGTGCGCTGAGCTCCTACGAGCAGTACTTC. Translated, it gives CSARGALSSYEQYF.

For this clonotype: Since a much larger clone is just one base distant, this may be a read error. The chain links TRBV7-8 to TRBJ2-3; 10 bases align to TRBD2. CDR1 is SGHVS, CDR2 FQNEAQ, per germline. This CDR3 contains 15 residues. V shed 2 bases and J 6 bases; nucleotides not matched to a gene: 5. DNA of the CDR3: TGTGCCAGCAGCTTACTAGCGGGAGATATGGATACGCAGTATTTT. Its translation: CASSLLAGDMDTQYF. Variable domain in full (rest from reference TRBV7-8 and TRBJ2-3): GAGVSQSPRYKVAKRGQDVALRCDPISGHVSLFWYQQALGQGPEFLTYFQNEAQLDKSGLPSDRFFAERPEGSVSTLKIQRTQQEDSAVYLCASSLLAGDMDTQYFGPGTRLTVL.

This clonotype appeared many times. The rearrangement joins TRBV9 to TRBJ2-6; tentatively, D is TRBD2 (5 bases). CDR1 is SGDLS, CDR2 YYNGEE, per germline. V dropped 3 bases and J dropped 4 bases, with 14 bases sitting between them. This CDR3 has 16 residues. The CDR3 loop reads CASSAGRVLGANVLTF. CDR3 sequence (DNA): TGTGCCAGCAGCGCCGGGCGGGTGCTAGGGGCCAACGTCCTGACTTTC.